This TCR beta chain appears in the sequencing data of a study of CD8 T cells in Susac syndrome (dated by TCRdb to between 2018 and 2021). The study in broad terms: The study used repertoire sequencing to test whether antigen drove CD8+ T cell activation and differentiation in Susac syndrome. The clonality of the CD8+ T cell repertoire was compared across over 9 healthy donors, around 14 Susac syndrome patients and under 18 multiple sclerosis patients.

Germline trimming: 6 bases from V, 5 bases from J; junction bases outside gene matches: 3. The germline V gene sets CDR1 to MNHEY and CDR2 to SVGAGI. The CDR3 measures 12 amino acids from cysteine to phenylalanine. Just CDR3 DNA is preserved here, 36 bases in frame from base 1. Peripheral blood CD8+ and CD4+ T cells from healthy donors, Susac syndrome patients and multiple sclerosis patients were profiled using high-throughput TCR beta sequencing. Treatment-naive patients with stable or active relapsing-remitting disease fulfilling revised McDonald criteria were used as multiple sclerosis controls. Bulk CD8+ and CD4+ T cells were purified magnetically by negative isolation, whereas CD8+ TEMRA cells were enriched by FACS. Blood was drawn into EDTA tubes, processed within 24 hours, and PBMCs were isolated by density gradient centrifugation. PBMCs intended for TCR sequencing were cryopreserved in liquid nitrogen and thawed later in a water bath at 37 degrees C. A purity of at least 90% was achieved for sorted or isolated CD4+, CD8+ and CD8+ TEMRA cells.

RNA was extracted using the RNeasy kit, and roughly 0.5 to 1 ug of the RNA was reverse transcribed with random hexamers. The immunoSEQ multiplex PCR assay, covering 54 Vbeta and 13 Jbeta segments, was used to amplify TCR beta CDR3 regions. PCR amplification bias was corrected by using a synthetic template baseline for primer optimization and computational correction. From the authors' description of their analysis: Reads were annotated to V, D and J genes according to IMGT and were analyzed with immunoSEQ Analyzer, with only productive sequences retained. To calculate clonality, Shannon entropy was normalized by log2 of the number of productive unique sequences and then subtracted from one. Public and private clones were assessed among the 100 most prevalent clones of each patient and control. Clones were defined as Susac-specific when absent from the healthy and MS cohorts, from 1052 published viral clones and from other ImmuneACCESS disease sequences. TCRdb reprocessing: public reads trimmed at Q25 with fastp, clones called with MiXCR, in-frame beta chains kept. CDR3 protein sequences are deduplicated, and each keeps its most common genes and DNA. What appears here as the V and J calls and clone size reflects TCRdb's work, not the paper's. The sample has a few hundred thousand distinct CDR3 sequences on record, more than 80% of them singletons. Together, the top ten hold about 0.12% of the sample.

The investigation overall reported the following: The number of individuals in the TCR sequencing and HLA analysis was acknowledged as relatively small.

In the case of this clonotype: There is no known antigen for this receptor. The input lacks base qualities; no much larger clone sits a single base away.

The sample consisted of CD8+ T cells from PBMCs. The origin of this receptor is a human donor with multiple sclerosis. Recombination linked TRBV6-5 to TRBJ2-7; 8 central nucleotides agree with TRBD1. The DNA is as follows: TGTGCCAGCAGAGCGACAGGGGACGAGCAGTACTTC. Translation gives CASRATGDEQYF.